The entry below describes one T cell receptor (beta chain). Its antigen is still unknown. This entry is derived from a study of shared clonotypes between healthy human individuals. Study-wide results and caveats: It was observed that 5% to 6.5% of naive CD4 clonotypes were shared across a handful of donors. Across subsets, estimated richness was generally greater for naive than for memory populations. Genetic and exposure-history diversity was limited by the few donors.

Per the authors' pipeline: ImmunoSEQ sequences covered only the junction and lacked quality scores; filtering therefore differed. Here immunoSEQ multiplex PCR was the method, and the copy in TCRdb shows in-frame clones only, minus some. Clonal size and the V and J genes are those of that table, whereas D and trimming came from the DNA. The table has 1.4 million to 1.5 million clones, about 96% seen once. The CDR3 spans 16 residues. V lost 0 bases and J lost 6; bases outside the gene matches: 9. Germline V gene data show CDR1 as SGHNT and CDR2 as YYREEE (reference sequence). The rearrangement links TRBV5-4 to TRBJ2-1; 7 positions agree with TRBD2. Input material: naive CD4+ T cells sorted from blood. The subset: CD45RA+ positively selected. The TCR originated in a man aged 30 to 45 in good health. CDR3 in amino acids: CASSLAASGDANEQFF. In DNA form, the CDR3 reads TGTGCCAGCAGCTTGGCAGCTAGCGGAGACGCCAATGAGCAGTTCTTC. The variable domain in full, with the rest retrieved from reference TRBV5-4 and TRBJ2-1, is ETGVTQSPTHLIKTRGQQVTLRCSSQSGHNTVSWYQQALGQGPQFIFQYYREEENGRGNFPPRFSGLQFPNYSSELNVNALELDDSALYLCASSLAASGDANEQFFGPGTRLTVL.